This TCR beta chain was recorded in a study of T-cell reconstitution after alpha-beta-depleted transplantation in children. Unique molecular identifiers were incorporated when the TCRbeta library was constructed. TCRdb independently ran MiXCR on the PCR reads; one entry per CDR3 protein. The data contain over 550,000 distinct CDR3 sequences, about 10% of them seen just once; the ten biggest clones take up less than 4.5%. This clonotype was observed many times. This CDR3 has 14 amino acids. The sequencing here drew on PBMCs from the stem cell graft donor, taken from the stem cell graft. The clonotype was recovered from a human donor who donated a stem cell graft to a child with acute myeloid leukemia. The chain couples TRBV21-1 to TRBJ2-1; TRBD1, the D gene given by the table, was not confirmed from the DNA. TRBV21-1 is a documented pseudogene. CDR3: CASSKASSGTGWFF. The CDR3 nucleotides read TGTGCCAGCAGCAAAGCGAGTTCCGGGACAGGGTGGTTCTTC.